Listed below are T cell receptor beta chains from one sample, sequenced in a study of T cells in Graves' hyperthyroidism and ophthalmopathy. TCRdb used MiXCR to reprocess the multiplex PCR reads, holding one entry per CDR3 protein. The table has about 290,000 distinct CDR3 sequences, 17% seen once. The specimen sequenced was blood. These receptors were taken from an older woman with Graves' ophthalmopathy. CDR3s include the opening cysteine and the closing phenylalanine or tryptophan. The D gene is left open where the match is weak. Clone size is shown for a subset of rows, as once, few, many or a class of expanded clone.

size | D | J | V | CDR3 | DNA
- | - | TRBJ2-3 | TRBV5-5 | CASSARTSTDTQYF | TGTGCCAGCAGCGCGAGGACTAGCACAGATACGCAGTATTTT
- | - | TRBJ2-5 | TRBV9 | CASSHGGGRAETQYF | TGTGCCAGCAGCCACGGTGGGGGGAGAGCGGAGACCCAGTACTTC
few | - | TRBJ2-3 | TRBV4-2 | CASSQDGHPQGDTQYF | TGTGCCAGCAGCCAAGATGGACACCCCCAAGGGGATACGCAGTATTTT
- | TRBD1 | TRBJ2-6 | TRBV20-1 | CSARDQAGTGPSGANVLTF | TGCAGTGCTAGAGATCAGGCGGGGACAGGGCCCTCTGGGGCCAACGTCCTGACTTTC
many | TRBD2 | TRBJ2-7 | TRBV20-1 | CTGLAGAYEQYF | TGCACCGGACTAGCGGGAGCATACGAGCAGTACTTC
many | - | TRBJ1-5 | TRBV20-1 | CSAIRDQPQHF | TGCAGTGCTATCAGGGATCAGCCCCAGCATTTT
many | - | TRBJ1-2 | TRBV2 | CASSLDGGTGGYTF | TGTGCCAGCAGTCTGGACGGGGGAACGGGCGGCTACACCTTC
many | - | TRBJ1-2 | TRBV7-2 | CASSLDPGPYGYTF | TGTGCCAGCAGCCTCGACCCGGGACCCTATGGCTACACCTTC
- | TRBD2 | TRBJ2-1 | TRBV3-1 | CASSRWTSGVNEQFF | TGTGCCAGCAGCCGATGGACTAGCGGGGTCAATGAGCAGTTCTTC
- | - | TRBJ2-3 | TRBV6-5 | CASSYRPSGSSTDTQYF | TGTGCCAGCAGTTACCGGCCTTCAGGTTCTAGCACAGATACGCAGTATTTT
- | TRBD2 | TRBJ2-7 | TRBV20-1 | CSVRPPSGSYEQYF | TGCAGTGTTAGACCCCCTAGCGGCTCCTACGAGCAGTACTTC
many | - | TRBJ2-3 | TRBV20-1 | CSANQESDTQYF | TGCAGTGCTAATCAGGAGTCAGATACGCAGTATTTT
few | - | TRBJ1-3 | TRBV7-2 | CASSLVTGASSGNTIYF | TGTGCCAGCAGCTTAGTTACGGGGGCAAGCTCTGGAAACACCATATATTTT
few | - | TRBJ2-5 | TRBV6-1 | CASNRRIGGTQETQYF | TGTGCCAGCAATCGGAGGATCGGGGGGACACAAGAGACCCAGTACTTC
- | - | TRBJ2-5 | TRBV5-6 | CASSKGPEKLETQYF | TGTGCCAGCAGCAAAGGGCCCGAGAAGCTAGAGACCCAGTACTTC
- | - | TRBJ2-3 | TRBV24-1 | CATSGREPERTDTQYF | TGTGCCACCAGTGGCCGGGAGCCGGAAAGGACAGATACGCAGTATTTT
many | - | TRBJ2-7 | TRBV6-1 | CASSEAAQIGRAEQYF | TGTGCCAGCAGTGAAGCCGCGCAGATAGGGCGGGCCGAGCAGTACTTC
- | - | TRBJ1-5 | TRBV7-9 | CASSQSHSNQPQHF | TGTGCCAGCAGCCAGTCTCATAGCAATCAGCCCCAGCATTTT
many | - | TRBJ2-5 | TRBV20-1 | CSVIRGHETQYF | TGCAGTGTAATTCGGGGGCACGAGACCCAGTACTTC
- | - | TRBJ1-6 | TRBV7-2 | CASSLSGSSPLHF | TGTGCCAGCAGCTTAAGCGGGAGTTCACCCCTCCACTTT
- | TRBD2 | TRBJ2-1 | TRBV20-1 | CSASHLAGVGNEQFF | TGCAGTGCTAGCCACCTAGCGGGAGTAGGCAATGAGCAGTTCTTC
- | TRBD2 | TRBJ2-7 | TRBV28 | CASSFAGVNSYEQYF | TGTGCCAGCAGTTTTGCGGGAGTCAACTCCTACGAGCAGTACTTC
many | - | TRBJ1-4 | TRBV28 | CASSLFPGDNAQANEKLFF | TGTGCCAGCAGTTTATTCCCAGGGGACAACGCGCAAGCTAATGAAAAACTGTTTTTT
few | - | TRBJ2-7 | TRBV4-3 | CASSQDSLAGAYEQYF | TGCGCCAGCAGCCAAGACAGTCTGGCAGGGGCCTACGAGCAGTACTTC
many | TRBD1 | TRBJ1-4 | TRBV7-2 | CASSFDRGNEKLFF | TGTGCCAGCAGCTTCGACAGGGGGAACGAAAAACTGTTTTTT
- | TRBD2 | TRBJ2-2 | TRBV7-2 | CASSFRLAGAGELFF | TGTGCCAGCAGCTTCAGACTAGCGGGAGCCGGGGAGCTGTTTTTT
- | - | TRBJ2-7 | TRBV28 | CASRLVLRLATYEQYF | TGTGCCAGCCGTTTAGTCCTCCGGCTAGCGACCTACGAGCAGTACTTC
- | TRBD2 | TRBJ2-2 | TRBV5-4 | CASSPASGTNTGELFF | TGTGCCAGCAGCCCGGCTAGCGGCACGAACACCGGGGAGCTGTTTTTT
- | - | TRBJ1-3 | TRBV5-4 | CASSSRTSGNTIYF | TGTGCCAGCAGCTCGAGGACATCTGGAAACACCATATATTTT
many | - | TRBJ2-1 | TRBV29-1 | CSVEEGWGNEQFF | TGCAGCGTTGAAGAGGGTTGGGGCAATGAGCAGTTCTTC
many | - | TRBJ1-5 | TRBV30 | CAWSNGQHNQPQHF | TGTGCCTGGAGTAACGGACAGCACAATCAGCCCCAGCATTTT
few | - | TRBJ1-2 | TRBV5-4 | CASSLWLGGERRGYTF | TGTGCCAGCAGCTTGTGGTTAGGAGGGGAACGACGTGGCTACACCTTC
many | TRBD1 | TRBJ2-1 | TRBV30 | CAWGPGTGGNEQFF | TGTGCCTGGGGACCGGGGACAGGAGGAAATGAGCAGTTCTTC
many | TRBD1 | TRBJ2-2 | TRBV11-1 | CASSGTGSGELFF | TGTGCCAGCAGCGGGACAGGGTCCGGGGAGCTGTTTTTT
- | - | TRBJ1-4 | TRBV20-1 | CSAREGATNEKLFF | TGCAGTGCTAGAGAGGGAGCAACTAATGAAAAACTGTTTTTT